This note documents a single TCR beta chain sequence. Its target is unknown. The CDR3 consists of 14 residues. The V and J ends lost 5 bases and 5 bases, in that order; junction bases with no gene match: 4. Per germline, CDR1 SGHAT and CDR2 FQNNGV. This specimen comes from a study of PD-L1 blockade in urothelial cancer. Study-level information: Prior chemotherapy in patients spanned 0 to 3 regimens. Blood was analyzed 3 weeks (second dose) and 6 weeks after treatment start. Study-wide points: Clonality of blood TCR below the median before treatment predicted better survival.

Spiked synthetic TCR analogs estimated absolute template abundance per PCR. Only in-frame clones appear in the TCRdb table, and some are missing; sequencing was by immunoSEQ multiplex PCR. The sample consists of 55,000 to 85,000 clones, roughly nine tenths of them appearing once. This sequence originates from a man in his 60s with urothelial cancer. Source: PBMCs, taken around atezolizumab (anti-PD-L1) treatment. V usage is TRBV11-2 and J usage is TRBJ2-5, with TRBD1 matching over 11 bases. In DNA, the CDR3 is TGTGCCAGCAGCGTGGACAGGGGGCGGGAGACCCAGTACTTC. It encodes CASSVDRGRETQYF.